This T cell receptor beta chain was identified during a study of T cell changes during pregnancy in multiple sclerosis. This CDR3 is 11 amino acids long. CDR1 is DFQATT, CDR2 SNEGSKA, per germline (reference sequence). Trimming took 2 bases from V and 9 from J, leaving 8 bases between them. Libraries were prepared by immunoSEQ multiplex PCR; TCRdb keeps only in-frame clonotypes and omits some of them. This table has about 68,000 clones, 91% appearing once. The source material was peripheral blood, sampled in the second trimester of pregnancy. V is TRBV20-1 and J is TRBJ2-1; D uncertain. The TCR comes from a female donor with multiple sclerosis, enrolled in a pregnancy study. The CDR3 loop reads CSARSSTEQFF. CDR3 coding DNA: TGCAGTGCTAGAAGCTCCACTGAGCAGTTCTTC.